The rows below give T cell receptor beta chains drawn from one sample of a study of T-cell memory formation after mild COVID-19. TCRdb reprocessed the 5' RACE reads with MiXCR, giving one entry per CDR3 protein. The table shows around 340,000 distinct CDR3 sequences, with roughly an eighth occurring only once. The specimen sequenced was PBMCs or a T cell subset sorted from them (not recorded which). The receptors derive from a man younger than 30 who had mild COVID-19 (a few samples of this study predate the infection). Cell type and time point are not known. The CDR3 runs from the conserved cysteine through the conserved F or W. Fields, in order: V gene, J gene, clone size, D gene, CDR3 protein, CDR3 DNA. A D gene is named only where the DNA matches it firmly. Rows may omit the clone size; those that give it use once, few, many or a size class.

V gene: TRBV9; J gene: TRBJ2-7; clone size: many; D gene: NA; CDR3 protein: CASSRGGTGTYEQYF; CDR3 DNA: TGTGCCAGCAGCCGCGGGGGGACAGGGACCTACGAGCAGTACTTC
V gene: TRBV5-1; J gene: TRBJ1-3; clone size: NA; D gene: NA; CDR3 protein: CASSVDRAGNTIYF; CDR3 DNA: TGCGCCAGCAGCGTGGACAGAGCTGGAAACACCATATATTTT
V gene: TRBV7-2; J gene: TRBJ1-2; clone size: NA; D gene: NA; CDR3 protein: CASSPAPNGGYGYTF; CDR3 DNA: TGTGCCAGCAGCCCCGCGCCAAATGGCGGCTATGGCTACACCTTC
V gene: TRBV5-1; J gene: TRBJ1-4; clone size: few; D gene: NA; CDR3 protein: CASSLGASNEKLFF; CDR3 DNA: TGCGCCAGCAGCTTGGGGGCATCTAATGAAAAACTGTTTTTT
V gene: TRBV6-5; J gene: TRBJ2-6; clone size: NA; D gene: NA; CDR3 protein: CASRPSGGANVLTF; CDR3 DNA: TGTGCCAGCAGGCCTTCCGGTGGGGCCAACGTCCTGACTTTC
V gene: TRBV10-3; J gene: TRBJ2-7; clone size: NA; D gene: NA; CDR3 protein: CAISEAEYEQYF; CDR3 DNA: TGTGCCATCAGTGAGGCGGAGTACGAGCAGTACTTC
V gene: TRBV24-1; J gene: TRBJ1-1; clone size: NA; D gene: NA; CDR3 protein: CATSDSWGTEAFF; CDR3 DNA: TGTGCCACCAGCGATTCGTGGGGAACTGAAGCTTTCTTT
V gene: TRBV6-5; J gene: TRBJ2-3; clone size: NA; D gene: TRBD2; CDR3 protein: CASSYGLAGRRDTQYF; CDR3 DNA: TGTGCCAGCAGTTACGGCCTAGCGGGGCGACGAGATACGCAGTATTTT
V gene: TRBV6-5; J gene: TRBJ2-3; clone size: few; D gene: TRBD1; CDR3 protein: CASSRQGRGTDTQYF; CDR3 DNA: TGTGCCAGCAGTCGACAGGGCCGCGGCACAGATACGCAGTATTTT
V gene: TRBV7-2; J gene: TRBJ1-1; clone size: few; D gene: NA; CDR3 protein: CASSRRLTEAFF; CDR3 DNA: TGTGCCAGCTCACGTAGACTCACTGAAGCTTTCTTT
V gene: TRBV5-1; J gene: TRBJ1-1; clone size: few; D gene: NA; CDR3 protein: CASSPQVLNTEAFF; CDR3 DNA: TGCGCCAGCAGTCCCCAGGTTTTGAACACTGAAGCTTTCTTT
V gene: TRBV4-2; J gene: TRBJ2-4; clone size: few; D gene: TRBD2; CDR3 protein: CASSQGGVLGKNIQYF; CDR3 DNA: TGTGCCAGCAGCCAGGGGGGGGTTCTGGGGAAAAACATTCAGTACTTC
V gene: TRBV7-3; J gene: TRBJ1-1; clone size: NA; D gene: NA; CDR3 protein: CASSLKVGRNTEAFF; CDR3 DNA: TGTGCCAGCAGCTTAAAAGTCGGGAGGAACACTGAAGCTTTCTTT
V gene: TRBV18; J gene: TRBJ1-6; clone size: NA; D gene: NA; CDR3 protein: CASSQGPNSPLHF; CDR3 DNA: TGTGCCAGCTCGCAGGGCCCTAATTCACCCCTCCACTTT
V gene: TRBV4-2; J gene: TRBJ2-5; clone size: NA; D gene: TRBD1; CDR3 protein: CASSQDPGGETQYF; CDR3 DNA: TGTGCCAGCAGCCAAGATCCAGGGGGAGAGACCCAGTACTTC
V gene: TRBV5-1; J gene: TRBJ1-2; clone size: NA; D gene: TRBD1; CDR3 protein: CASSLTGVVYGYTF; CDR3 DNA: TGCGCCAGCAGCTTAACAGGGGTGGTCTATGGCTACACCTTC
V gene: TRBV10-3; J gene: TRBJ2-3; clone size: NA; D gene: TRBD2; CDR3 protein: CAISEQTSGTDTQYF; CDR3 DNA: TGTGCCATCAGTGAGCAGACTAGCGGCACAGATACGCAGTATTTT
V gene: TRBV12-3/TRBV12-4; J gene: TRBJ1-3; clone size: NA; D gene: NA; CDR3 protein: CASSGQRAPSGNTIYF; CDR3 DNA: TGTGCCAGCAGTGGACAGCGAGCTCCCTCTGGAAACACCATATATTTT
V gene: TRBV2; J gene: TRBJ2-7; clone size: NA; D gene: TRBD1; CDR3 protein: CASSRDRETYEQYF; CDR3 DNA: TGTGCCAGCAGCCGGGACAGGGAGACCTACGAGCAGTACTTC
V gene: TRBV7-8; J gene: TRBJ2-2; clone size: NA; D gene: NA; CDR3 protein: CASSLVRTENTGELFF; CDR3 DNA: TGTGCCAGCAGCTTAGTGAGGACAGAGAACACCGGGGAGCTGTTTTTT
V gene: TRBV12-3/TRBV12-4; J gene: TRBJ1-1; clone size: many; D gene: TRBD1; CDR3 protein: CASREGASTEAFF; CDR3 DNA: TGTGCCAGCAGGGAGGGGGCGAGCACTGAAGCTTTCTTT
V gene: TRBV4-1; J gene: TRBJ2-4; clone size: NA; D gene: TRBD2; CDR3 protein: CASSQEGSGVVNIQYF; CDR3 DNA: TGCGCCAGCAGCCAAGAAGGCAGCGGGGTGGTAAACATTCAGTACTTC
V gene: TRBV12-3/TRBV12-4; J gene: TRBJ2-5; clone size: NA; D gene: NA; CDR3 protein: CASSSPGHGKETQYF; CDR3 DNA: TGTGCCAGCAGTTCCCCGGGACACGGAAAAGAGACCCAGTACTTC
V gene: TRBV7-7; J gene: TRBJ2-5; clone size: NA; D gene: NA; CDR3 protein: CASSFHPGETQYF; CDR3 DNA: TGTGCTAGCAGCTTTCACCCAGGGGAGACCCAGTACTTC
V gene: TRBV18; J gene: TRBJ2-3; clone size: NA; D gene: NA; CDR3 protein: CASSLGQPETEDTQYF; CDR3 DNA: TGTGCCAGCTCACTCGGACAGCCTGAGACGGAAGATACGCAGTATTTT
V gene: TRBV29-1; J gene: TRBJ1-2; clone size: many; D gene: TRBD1; CDR3 protein: CSLGQGRGGYTF; CDR3 DNA: TGCAGCCTAGGACAGGGCCGTGGGGGCTACACCTTC
V gene: TRBV5-1; J gene: TRBJ1-6; clone size: many; D gene: TRBD1; CDR3 protein: CASSLAVTGDGSPLHF; CDR3 DNA: TGCGCCAGCAGCTTGGCCGTGACAGGGGATGGGTCACCCCTCCACTTT
V gene: TRBV12-3/TRBV12-4; J gene: TRBJ2-3; clone size: many; D gene: TRBD2; CDR3 protein: CASSLAGRGPSTDTQYF; CDR3 DNA: TGTGCCAGCAGTTTAGCGGGGAGGGGTCCTAGCACAGATACGCAGTATTTT
V gene: TRBV11-2; J gene: TRBJ2-7; clone size: NA; D gene: TRBD2; CDR3 protein: CASSFRGGGPYEQYF; CDR3 DNA: TGTGCCAGCAGCTTCCGCGGGGGAGGGCCCTACGAGCAGTACTTC
V gene: TRBV5-1; J gene: TRBJ2-3; clone size: NA; D gene: NA; CDR3 protein: CASSLTAFRTDTQYF; CDR3 DNA: TGCGCCAGCAGCTTGACGGCCTTTCGCACAGATACGCAGTATTTT
V gene: TRBV11-2; J gene: TRBJ2-2; clone size: many; D gene: NA; CDR3 protein: CASSLIASRGGELFF; CDR3 DNA: TGTGCCAGCAGCTTAATTGCCTCTCGGGGCGGGGAGCTGTTTTTT
V gene: TRBV5-1; J gene: TRBJ1-1; clone size: NA; D gene: TRBD1; CDR3 protein: CASSSTGQPRNTEAFF; CDR3 DNA: TGCGCCAGCAGCTCGACGGGACAGCCGAGGAACACTGAAGCTTTCTTT
V gene: TRBV7-2; J gene: TRBJ1-3; clone size: NA; D gene: NA; CDR3 protein: CASSLGGRSTGNTIYF; CDR3 DNA: TGTGCCAGCAGCTTAGGTGGGAGAAGTACTGGAAACACCATATATTTT
V gene: TRBV19; J gene: TRBJ2-1; clone size: NA; D gene: NA; CDR3 protein: CASSITTGFHSYNEQFF; CDR3 DNA: TGTGCCAGTAGTATAACCACAGGCTTCCATTCCTACAATGAGCAGTTCTTC
V gene: TRBV5-1; J gene: TRBJ2-5; clone size: NA; D gene: NA; CDR3 protein: CASSHSDYPQETQYF; CDR3 DNA: TGCGCCAGCAGCCATTCGGACTACCCCCAAGAGACCCAGTACTTC
V gene: TRBV9; J gene: TRBJ2-1; clone size: few; D gene: TRBD2; CDR3 protein: CASSRSGGASNEQFF; CDR3 DNA: TGTGCCAGCAGCCGGAGCGGGGGGGCGTCGAATGAGCAGTTCTTC
V gene: TRBV7-2; J gene: TRBJ2-1; clone size: NA; D gene: TRBD1; CDR3 protein: CASSSGWTGGNNEQFF; CDR3 DNA: TGTGCCAGCAGTAGCGGGTGGACAGGGGGTAACAATGAGCAGTTCTTC
V gene: TRBV18; J gene: TRBJ1-6; clone size: NA; D gene: TRBD1; CDR3 protein: CASSPTTGVQGSPLHF; CDR3 DNA: TGTGCCAGCTCACCAACCACAGGGGTACAGGGCTCACCCCTCCACTTT
V gene: TRBV4-3; J gene: TRBJ2-2; clone size: many; D gene: TRBD2; CDR3 protein: CASSQEVLAGLNTGELFF; CDR3 DNA: TGCGCCAGCAGCCAAGAGGTTCTAGCGGGGCTGAACACCGGGGAGCTGTTTTTT
V gene: TRBV5-1; J gene: TRBJ2-7; clone size: NA; D gene: TRBD2; CDR3 protein: CASSLATGLASVYEQYF; CDR3 DNA: TGCGCCAGCAGCTTGGCTACAGGACTAGCGTCAGTTTACGAGCAGTACTTC